Following are 16 T cell receptor beta chains from one sample sequenced in a study of blood T cells in healthy people across ages. It was with a sample-barcoded 5' primer and a J-beta primer mix that a second PCR of about 6 to 11 cycles was run. TCRdb ran MiXCR on the 5' RACE reads and lists one entry per CDR3 protein. The profile shows 800,000 or so distinct CDR3 sequences, 25% of them singletons. This sample was also put to use in a study of T cells of mothers and their children.

Input material: blood. These receptors were taken from a boy aged 5 to 17 in good health.

In this sample, this clonotype turned up many times. The rearrangement uses TRBV5-6 and TRBJ2-5; 8 bases map to TRBD2. V gave up 1 base and J gave up 4 bases; unmatched junction bases: 6. This CDR3 comprises 15 residues. Germline values: CDR1 SGHDT, CDR2 YYEEEE. CDR3 sequence: CASSLSGRLLETQYF. CDR3 nucleotides: TGTGCCAGCAGCTTGAGCGGGAGATTGTTAGAGACCCAGTACTTC.

V and J are TRBV7-9 and TRBJ2-3; D is ambiguous. The CDR3 runs to 13 residues. Germline assignment: CDR1 SEHNR and CDR2 FQNEAQ (reference sequence). Trimming removed 1 base from V and 6 bases from J, with 8 bases in between. The CDR3: CASSLEFRDTQYF. The CDR3 DNA is TGTGCCAGCAGCTTAGAATTTCGGGATACGCAGTATTTT.

This clonotype turned up a few times. One end of the junction is discordant with germline, which a read error may explain. The rearrangement links TRBV2 to TRBJ2-5; D may be TRBD1 (5 bases). CDR1 is SNHLY, CDR2 FYNNEI, per germline. The CDR3 totals 14 residues. CDR3 sequence: CASRGRDLQEAQYF. CDR3 nucleotide sequence: TGTGCCAGCAGGGGGCGTGACCTCCAAGAGGCCCAGTACTTC.

In this sample, this clonotype turned up a few times. J is TRBJ1-1 and V is TRBV4-3; D is unclear. The CDR3 loop spans 13 amino acids. The V end lost 3 bases, the J end lost 1 base, and 6 bases lay between the germline ends. From germline, CDR1 is LGHNA and CDR2 YSLEER. The CDR3 region is CASSQDGNTEAFF. The CDR3 DNA is TGCGCCAGCAGCCAGGACGGGAACACTGAAGCTTTCTTT.

This clonotype was seen a few times. Because the CDR3 is missing its conserved closing phenylalanine or tryptophan, this is likely a read error. V and J are TRBV7-6 and TRBJ1-1, with D perhaps matching TRBD1 (5 bases). The CDR3 sequence is 15 residues long. The V gene lost 4 bases and the J gene lost 2 bases, with 14 bases spanning the gap. Germline V gives CDR1 SGHVS, CDR2 FNYEAQ. The chain's CDR3 is CASSSRDGKNTEAFL. The CDR3 coding sequence is TGTGCCAGCAGCTCCCGGGACGGGAAAAACACTGAAGCTTTCCTT.

The chain has TRBV30 and TRBJ1-3; D uncertain. The germline V gene encodes CDR1 GTSNPN and CDR2 SVGIG (reference sequence). This CDR3 is 16 amino acids long. V lost 3 bases, J lost 0 bases, and 15 bases lay in between. This chain's CDR3 is CAWRGGVISSGNTIYF. As DNA, the CDR3 is TGTGCCTGGAGGGGCGGCGTCATCAGCTCTGGAAACACCATATATTTT.

The chain employs TRBV9 and TRBJ2-7; D may be TRBD2 (5 bases). The V gene lost 2 bases and the J gene lost 4 bases, with 10 bases spanning the gap. CDR1 is SGDLS and CDR2 is YYNGEE in the germline V gene. The CDR3 runs 13 residues. CDR3: CASSVEGIYEQYF. The CDR3 DNA reads TGTGCCAGCAGCGTCGAGGGCATATACGAGCAGTACTTC.

The gene calls are TRBV29-1 and TRBJ1-1; the match to TRBD1 covers 8 bases. CDR1 and CDR2 from the germline V gene are SQVTM and ANQGSEA. CDR3 size: 13 residues. V was clipped by 7 bases and J by 3 bases; unmatched bases: 7. The CDR3 is CSDRQGIDTEAFF. The CDR3 region has the DNA TGCAGCGACCGACAGGGGATTGACACTGAAGCTTTCTTT.

This clonotype was picked up one time. Sequence at one end of the junction differs from germline and may be a read error. The chain employs TRBV7-9 and TRBJ2-5, with D possibly being TRBD2 (6 bases). The germline gives CDR1 SEHNR, CDR2 FQNEAQ (reference sequence). The CDR3 loop spans 16 amino acids. The CDR3 DNA reads TGCGCCAGCAGCTTAGATTGGGTTAGCGGACAAGAGACCCAGTACTTC. Protein sequence: CASSLDWVSGQETQYF.

J is TRBJ1-5 and V is TRBV28, with D perhaps matching TRBD1 (5 bases). The CDR3 has 15 residues. The V end was cut by 6 bases, the J end by 6 bases, with 18 bases between. Germline CDR1 reads MDHEN; CDR2 reads SYDVKM. CDR3 amino acids: CASRLSGTPGQPQHF. The CDR3, as DNA: TGTGCCAGCAGGCTAAGCGGGACCCCTGGTCAGCCCCAGCATTTT.

This clonotype was recorded a few times. V gene TRBV28 combines with J gene TRBJ2-7; TRBD2 matches at 7 bases. Looked up from germline, CDR1 is MDHEN and CDR2 is SYDVKM. The junction had 9 bases not matched to a gene; V was cut back by 7 bases and J by 0 bases. The CDR3 has 15 amino acids. The CDR3 sequence is CASTKWGGSSYEQYF. DNA of the CDR3: TGTGCCAGCACCAAATGGGGGGGGTCCTCCTACGAGCAGTACTTC.

The chain recombines TRBV28 with TRBJ1-2; a possible D gene is TRBD1 (5 bases). The CDR3 contains 13 residues. Trimming stripped 3 bases from V and 2 bases from J, with 7 bases between. The V gene's germline CDR1 is MDHEN and CDR2 SYDVKM. This CDR3 reads CASSFKGNYGYTF. CDR3 DNA: TGTGCCAGCAGTTTTAAGGGGAACTATGGCTACACCTTC.

The chain employs TRBV15 and TRBJ2-7, with TRBD1 matching over 7 bases. The CDR3 is made up of 14 amino acids. Per germline, CDR1 LNHNV and CDR2 YYDKDF (reference sequence). V trimming: 9 bases; J trimming: 2 bases; junction bases outside the gene matches: 10. The CDR3 sequence is CATQPYRGAYEQYF. CDR3 nucleotide sequence: TGTGCCACTCAGCCTTACAGGGGAGCCTACGAGCAGTACTTC.

The chain links TRBV27 to TRBJ2-1, with TRBD2 as a possible D gene (5 bases). This CDR3 comprises 15 residues. The germline V gene encodes CDR1 MNHEY and CDR2 SMNVEV (reference sequence). Trimming cost V 2 bases and J 3 bases, with 11 bases left between them. The CDR3 protein is CASSLRQTSYNEQFF. DNA of the CDR3: TGTGCCAGCAGTTTACGGCAAACTAGCTACAATGAGCAGTTCTTC.

The chain is built from TRBV5-1 and TRBJ2-7; D is unclear. Germline CDR1 SGHRS, CDR2 YFSETQ. This CDR3 region has 15 residues. Trimming shortened V by 0 bases and J by 2 bases, and 12 bases separated the two germline ends. The CDR3 DNA sequence: TGCGCCAGCAGCTTGGATTTTGGCAGAACCTACGAGCAGTACTTC. Translated: CASSLDFGRTYEQYF.

As for this clonotype: At one of its ends the junction is not consistent with the germline gene, which may arise from a read error. V and J are TRBV28 and TRBJ2-3, with D uncertain. The CDR3 consists of 17 residues. CDR1 MDHEN and CDR2 SYDVKM come from the germline V gene. The CDR3 DNA is TGTGCCAGCAGTTTCGCCTCGGAGCGATTGGGCACAGATCCGCAGTATTTT. It is translated as CASSFASERLGTDPQYF.